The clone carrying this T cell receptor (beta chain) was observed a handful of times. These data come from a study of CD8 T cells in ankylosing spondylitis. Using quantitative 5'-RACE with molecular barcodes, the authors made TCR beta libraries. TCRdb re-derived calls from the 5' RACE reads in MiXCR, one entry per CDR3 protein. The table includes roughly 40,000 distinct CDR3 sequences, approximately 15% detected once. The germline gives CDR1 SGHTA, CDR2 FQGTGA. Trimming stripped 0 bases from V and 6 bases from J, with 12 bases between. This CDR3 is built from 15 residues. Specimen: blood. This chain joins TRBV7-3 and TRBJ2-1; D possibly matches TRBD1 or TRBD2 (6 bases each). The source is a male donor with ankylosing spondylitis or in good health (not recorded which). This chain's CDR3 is CASSLTGGGFNEQFF. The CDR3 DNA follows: TGTGCCAGCAGCTTAACGGGGGGCGGATTCAATGAGCAGTTCTTC. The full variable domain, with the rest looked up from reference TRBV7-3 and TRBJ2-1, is GAGVSQTPSNKVTEKGKYVELRCDPISGHTALYWYRQSLGQGPEFLIYFQGTGAADDSGLPNDRFFAVRPEGSVSTLKIQRTERGDSAVYLCASSLTGGGFNEQFFGPGTRLTVL.